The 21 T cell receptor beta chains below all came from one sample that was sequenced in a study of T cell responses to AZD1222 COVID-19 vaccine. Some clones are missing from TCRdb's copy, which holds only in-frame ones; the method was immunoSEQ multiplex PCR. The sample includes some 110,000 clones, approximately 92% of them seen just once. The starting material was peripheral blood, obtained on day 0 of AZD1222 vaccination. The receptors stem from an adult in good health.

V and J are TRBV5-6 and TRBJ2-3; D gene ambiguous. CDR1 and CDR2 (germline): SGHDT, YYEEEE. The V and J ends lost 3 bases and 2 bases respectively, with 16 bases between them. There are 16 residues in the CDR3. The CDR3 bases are TGTGCCAGCAGCTATCAGACCAGGCGCTACACAGATACGCAGTATTTT. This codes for CASSYQTRRYTDTQYF.

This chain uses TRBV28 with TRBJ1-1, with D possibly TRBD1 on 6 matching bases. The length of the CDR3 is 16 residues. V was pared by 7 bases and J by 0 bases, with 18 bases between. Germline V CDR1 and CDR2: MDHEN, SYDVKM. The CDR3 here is CASTILDRGMNTEAFF. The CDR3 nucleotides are TGTGCCAGCACCATTTTGGACAGAGGAATGAACACTGAAGCTTTCTTT.

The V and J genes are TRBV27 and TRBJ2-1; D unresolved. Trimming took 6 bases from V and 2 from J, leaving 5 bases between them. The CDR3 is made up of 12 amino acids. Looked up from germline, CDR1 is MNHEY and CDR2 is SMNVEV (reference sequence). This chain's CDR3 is CASSAAYNEQFF. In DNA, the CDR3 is TGTGCCAGCAGCGCAGCCTACAATGAGCAGTTCTTC.

In DNA form, the CDR3 reads TGTGCCAGCAGCCAAGATCTAGTTCCGGGAGGGGAGGGTAAACATGAAAAACTGTTTTTT. It translates to CASSQDLVPGGEGKHEKLFF. The V and J genes are TRBV4-2 and TRBJ1-4; perhaps TRBD1 as D (5 bases). The V gene's germline CDR1 is LGHNA and CDR2 YNFKEQ. The V end was cut by 0 bases, the J end by 6 bases, with 26 bases between. This CDR3 has 20 amino acids.

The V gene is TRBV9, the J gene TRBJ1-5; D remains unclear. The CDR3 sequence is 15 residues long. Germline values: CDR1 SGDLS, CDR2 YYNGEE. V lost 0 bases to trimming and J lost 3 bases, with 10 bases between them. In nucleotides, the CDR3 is TGTGCCAGCAGCGTAGGGGCGGCTGACAATCAGCCCCAGCATTTT. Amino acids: CASSVGAADNQPQHF. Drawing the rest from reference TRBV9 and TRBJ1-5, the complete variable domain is DSGVTQTPKHLITATGQRVTLRCSPRSGDLSVYWYQQSLDQGLQFLIQYYNGEERAKGNILERFSAQQFPDLHSELNLSSLELGDSALYFCASSVGAADNQPQHFGDGTRLSIL.

The CDR3 protein is CASSLISQQNSPLHF. The CDR3 DNA is TGTGCCAGCAGCTTAATTAGTCAGCAAAATTCACCCCTCCACTTT. The chain employs TRBV5-5 and TRBJ1-6; D uncertain. V lost 2 bases and J 7 bases, leaving 13 bases between the germline ends. Germline V gene lookup returns CDR1 SGHKS and CDR2 YYEKEE (reference sequence). The CDR3 spans 15 residues.

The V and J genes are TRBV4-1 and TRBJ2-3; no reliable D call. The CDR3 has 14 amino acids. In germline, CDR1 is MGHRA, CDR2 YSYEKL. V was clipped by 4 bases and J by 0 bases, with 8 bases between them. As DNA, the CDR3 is TGCGCCAGCAGCCCTCCTTCTAGCACAGATACGCAGTATTTT. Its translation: CASSPPSSTDTQYF.

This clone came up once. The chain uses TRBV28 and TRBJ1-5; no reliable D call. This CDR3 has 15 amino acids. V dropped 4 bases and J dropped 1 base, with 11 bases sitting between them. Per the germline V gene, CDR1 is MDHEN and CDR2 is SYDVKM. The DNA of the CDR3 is TGTGCCAGCAGTTCTATAGGGAGGAGCAATCAGCCCCAGCATTTT. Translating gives CASSSIGRSNQPQHF.

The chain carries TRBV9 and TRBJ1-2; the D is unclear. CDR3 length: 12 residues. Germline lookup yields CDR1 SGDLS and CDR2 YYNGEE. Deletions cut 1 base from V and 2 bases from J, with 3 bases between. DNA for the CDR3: TGTGCCAGCAGCGTACTAAACTATGGCTACACCTTC. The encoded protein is CASSVLNYGYTF.

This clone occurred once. As DNA, the CDR3 is TGTGCCAGCAGCCGACGGGTGGGAGACACTGAAGCTTTCTTT. Translated: CASSRRVGDTEAFF. The chain carries TRBV9 and TRBJ1-1; D gene uncertain. The V gene lost 4 bases and the J gene lost 3 bases, with 13 bases spanning the gap. Germline values: CDR1 SGDLS, CDR2 YYNGEE. The CDR3 length is 14 residues.

CDR3: CASSLLAAGTDTQYF. The CDR3 DNA is TGTGCCAGCAGTTTACTAGCGGCGGGCACAGATACGCAGTATTTT. The J gene is TRBJ2-3, the V gene TRBV6-5; 8 bases align to TRBD2. CDR3 length: 15 amino acids. In germline, CDR1 is MNHEY, CDR2 SVGAGI. J lost 1 base, V lost 4 bases, and 4 bases had no gene match.

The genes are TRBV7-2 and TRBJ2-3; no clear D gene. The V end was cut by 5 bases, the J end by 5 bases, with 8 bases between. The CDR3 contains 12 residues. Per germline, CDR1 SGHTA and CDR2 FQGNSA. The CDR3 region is CASSRLRDTQYF. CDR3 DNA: TGTGCCAGCAGCCGATTAAGAGATACGCAGTATTTT.

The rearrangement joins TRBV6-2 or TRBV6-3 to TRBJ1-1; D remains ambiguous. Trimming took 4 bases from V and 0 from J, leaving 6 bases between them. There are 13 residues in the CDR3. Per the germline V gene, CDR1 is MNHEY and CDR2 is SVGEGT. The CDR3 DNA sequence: TGTGCCAGCAGTTTGGGTATGAACACTGAAGCTTTCTTT. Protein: CASSLGMNTEAFF.

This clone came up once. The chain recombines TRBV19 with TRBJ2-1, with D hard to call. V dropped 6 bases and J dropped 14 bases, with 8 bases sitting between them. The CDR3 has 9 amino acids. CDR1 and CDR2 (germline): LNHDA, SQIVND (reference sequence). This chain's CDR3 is CASSQPEFF. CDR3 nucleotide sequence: TGTGCCAGTAGCCAACCAGAGTTCTTC.

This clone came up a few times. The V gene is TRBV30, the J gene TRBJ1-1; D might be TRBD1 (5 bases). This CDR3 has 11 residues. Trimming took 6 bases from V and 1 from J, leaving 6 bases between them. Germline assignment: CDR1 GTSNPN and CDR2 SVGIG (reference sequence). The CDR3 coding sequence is TGTGCCTGTGGGGGGAACACTGAAGCTTTCTTT. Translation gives CACGGNTEAFF.

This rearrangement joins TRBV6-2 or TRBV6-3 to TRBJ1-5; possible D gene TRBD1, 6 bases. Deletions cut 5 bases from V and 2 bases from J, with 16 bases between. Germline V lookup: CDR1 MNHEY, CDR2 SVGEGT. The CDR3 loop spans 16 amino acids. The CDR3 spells CASSQLGGLGNQPQHF. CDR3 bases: TGTGCCAGCAGTCAACTGGGGGGGCTGGGCAATCAGCCCCAGCATTTT.

CDR3 residues: CASSLYGESPLHF. CDR3 coding DNA: TGTGCCAGCAGCCTTTACGGGGAATCACCCCTCCACTTT. The chain links TRBV3-1 (or the pseudogene TRBV3-2) to TRBJ1-6, with no clear D. Trimming removed 4 bases at V and 10 bases at J, with 11 bases between. CDR1 LGHDT and CDR2 YNNKEL come from the germline V gene (reference sequence). This CDR3 spans 13 amino acids.

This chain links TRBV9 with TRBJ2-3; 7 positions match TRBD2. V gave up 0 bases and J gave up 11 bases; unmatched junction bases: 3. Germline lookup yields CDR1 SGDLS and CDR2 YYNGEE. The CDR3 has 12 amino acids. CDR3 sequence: CASSVVGGGQYF. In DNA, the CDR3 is TGTGCCAGCAGCGTAGTGGGCGGGGGGCAGTATTTT.

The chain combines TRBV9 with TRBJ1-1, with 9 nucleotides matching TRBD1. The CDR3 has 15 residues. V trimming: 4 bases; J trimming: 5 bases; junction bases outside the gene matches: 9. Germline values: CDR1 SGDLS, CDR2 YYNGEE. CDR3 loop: CASSPETGGWTEAFF. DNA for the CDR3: TGTGCCAGCAGCCCAGAGACAGGGGGTTGGACTGAAGCTTTCTTT.

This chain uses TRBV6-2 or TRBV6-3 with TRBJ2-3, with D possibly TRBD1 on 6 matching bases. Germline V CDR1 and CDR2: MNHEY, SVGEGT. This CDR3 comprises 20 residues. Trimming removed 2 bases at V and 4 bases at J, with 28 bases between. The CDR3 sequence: CASSYRRDLGIQGSADTQYF. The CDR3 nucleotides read TGTGCCAGCAGTTACCGTCGGGATTTGGGGATACAGGGTAGCGCAGATACGCAGTATTTT.

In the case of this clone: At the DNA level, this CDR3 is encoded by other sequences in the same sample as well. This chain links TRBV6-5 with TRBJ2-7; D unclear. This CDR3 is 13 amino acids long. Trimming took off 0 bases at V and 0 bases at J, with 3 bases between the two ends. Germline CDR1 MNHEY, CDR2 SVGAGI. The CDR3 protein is CASSYSTSYEQYF. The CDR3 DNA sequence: TGTGCCAGCAGTTACTCAACCTCCTACGAGCAGTACTTC.